Listed below are T cell receptor beta chains from one sample, sequenced in a study of T cells in Graves' hyperthyroidism and ophthalmopathy. TCRdb re-derived calls from the multiplex PCR reads in MiXCR, one entry per CDR3 protein. The table records 350,000 or so distinct CDR3 sequences, over 15% of them present only once. The sequenced sample consisted of blood. These receptors were obtained from a woman between 40 and 50 years old with Graves' ophthalmopathy. The CDR3 runs from the conserved cysteine through the conserved F or W. The D gene is left open where the match is weak. Rows give clone size only sometimes, using once, few, many, or a class for an expanded clone.

>NA|TRBV7-8|NA|TRBJ2-7
CASSLYGGAVYEQYF
TGTGCCAGCAGCTTATACGGGGGCGCGGTCTACGAGCAGTACTTC
>NA|TRBV2|NA|TRBJ2-7
CASSDGDACVEQYF
TGTGCCAGCAGTGATGGGGACGCGTGTGTCGAGCAGTACTTC
>NA|TRBV28|NA|TRBJ2-5
CATGEAAPKTQYF
TGTGCCACCGGGGAGGCGGCGCCCAAGACCCAGTACTTC
>NA|TRBV6-5|many|TRBJ2-7
CASSYSFPGTGSYEQYF
TGTGCCAGCAGTTATAGTTTTCCCGGGACGGGATCCTACGAGCAGTACTTC
>NA|TRBV7-3|many|TRBJ2-2
CASSLTGTGELFF
TGTGCCAGCAGCTTAACTGGCACCGGGGAGCTGTTTTTT
>NA|TRBV2|many|TRBJ1-1
CASSEIRGRTEAFF
TGTGCCAGCAGTGAAATAAGGGGTCGGACGGAAGCTTTCTTT
>TRBD1|TRBV28|many|TRBJ2-5
CASTPTGIQETQYF
TGTGCCAGCACCCCGACAGGGATTCAAGAGACCCAGTACTTC
>NA|TRBV19|many|TRBJ2-2
CASSTSSDLGTGELFF
TGTGCCAGTAGTACCTCTTCGGACCTTGGCACCGGGGAGCTGTTTTTT
>NA|TRBV10-3|many|TRBJ1-1
CAISENRNTEAFF
TGTGCCATCAGTGAGAACAGGAACACTGAAGCTTTCTTT
>NA|TRBV5-1|many|TRBJ1-1
CASSLFEASEAFF
TGCGCCAGCAGCTTGTTCGAGGCTTCTGAAGCTTTCTTT
>NA|TRBV3-1|NA|TRBJ2-7
CASSLGGAGFSYEQYF
TGTGCCAGCAGCCTCGGTGGGGCAGGCTTCTCCTACGAGCAGTACTTC
>TRBD2|TRBV28|NA|TRBJ2-5
CASSFRSGGVETQYF
TGTGCCAGCAGTTTTAGGAGCGGGGGCGTGGAGACCCAGTACTTC
>NA|TRBV2|many|TRBJ2-7
CASSERTVYEQYF
TGTGCCAGCAGTGAGAGGACGGTATACGAGCAGTACTTC
>NA|TRBV28|many|TRBJ1-1
CASNYRETTNTEAFF
TGTGCCAGCAACTACAGGGAGACGACTAACACTGAAGCTTTCTTT
>NA|TRBV19|many|TRBJ2-2
CASSLVSRAGELFF
TGTGCCAGTAGCCTAGTGAGTCGGGCCGGGGAGCTGTTTTTT
>NA|TRBV12-3/TRBV12-4|many|TRBJ1-5
CASSHDRSNQPQHF
TGTGCCAGCAGCCACGACAGATCAAATCAGCCCCAGCATTTT
>NA|TRBV6-1|NA|TRBJ1-3
CASGDPGNTIYF
TGTGCCAGCGGGGACCCGGGAAACACCATATATTTT
>TRBD1|TRBV20-1|many|TRBJ2-4
CSAPTGAKNIQYF
TGCAGTGCCCCGACAGGGGCCAAAAACATTCAGTACTTC
>NA|TRBV19|many|TRBJ1-5
CASSIEGRGRQPQHF
TGTGCCAGTAGTATAGAGGGCCGTGGAAGGCAGCCCCAGCATTTT
>NA|TRBV12-3/TRBV12-4|many|TRBJ2-2
CASSLRGGKLSGELFF
TGTGCCAGCAGTTTACGAGGCGGGAAGTTGTCCGGGGAGCTGTTTTTT
>TRBD2|TRBV7-2|many|TRBJ2-7
CASSSQREVNYEQYF
TGTGCCAGCAGCTCCCAGCGGGAGGTAAATTACGAGCAGTACTTC
>NA|TRBV6-1|many|TRBJ1-2
CASRQESSGYTF
TGTGCCAGCAGGCAGGAATCATCTGGCTACACCTTC
>NA|TRBV15|many|TRBJ1-5
CATHDRYSNQPQHF
TGTGCCACCCATGACCGTTATAGCAATCAGCCCCAGCATTTT
>NA|TRBV27|many|TRBJ1-5
CASSFRGPRNQPQHF
TGTGCCAGCAGTTTCCGGGGTCCGCGCAATCAGCCCCAGCATTTT